This TCR beta chain was recovered during a study of cytomegalovirus exposure and HLA in healthy donors. Study-level information: The approximately 130 validation repertoires and the approximately 630 first-cohort repertoires shared a platform, a later analysis reported.

The repertoire was sequenced with immunoSEQ multiplex PCR; TCRdb's copy has only in-frame clones and lacks some. The sample contains 150,000 to 180,000 clones, 86% of which appear only once. The CDR3 is made up of 15 amino acids. The V end was cut by 3 bases, the J end by 2 bases, with 14 bases between. CDR1 and CDR2 from the germline V gene are LNHDA and SQIVND (reference sequence). This clone was seen a few times. Its antigen is unidentified. Different DNA sequences within this sample yield the same CDR3. Broader study findings: The classifier was said to identify cytomegalovirus status with high specificity and sensitivity. The listing of roughly 160 TCR beta chains classed them as cytomegalovirus-associated. There were some public TCRs occurring in many donors, but most TCR sequences were rare.

This receptor was obtained from a man aged 18 to 30 in good health and CMV-seropositive. The V gene is TRBV19, the J gene TRBJ2-7; D is perhaps TRBD2 (6 bases). Material for sequencing was PBMCs. The CDR3 region has the DNA TGTGCCAGTAGTATTTTGGCAGGAGGGCCCTACGAGCAGTACTTC. Amino acids: CASSILAGGPYEQYF. Full variable domain (remainder filled in from reference TRBV19 and TRBJ2-7): DGGITQSPKYLFRKEGQNVTLSCEQNLNHDAMYWYRQDPGQGLRLIYYSQIVNDFQKGDIAEGYSVSREKKESFPLTVTSAQKNPTAFYLCASSILAGGPYEQYFGPGTRLTVT.